This TCR beta chain was sequenced during a study of T cell repertoires in cytomegalovirus infection. Overall study context: Public TCR beta signature analysis indicated the presence of both CMV infection and matching HLA type. Study observations and caveats: The study found HLA-C-restricted CMV-specific TCR beta clonotypes dominating the ex vivo response. Accumulated public TCR beta family frequency recognized individuals carrying CMV together with the relevant HLA.

A single record per CDR3 protein comes from TCRdb applying MiXCR to the reads. The table records under 150,000 distinct CDR3 sequences, 7% to 10% of them present only once. This clonotype was seen many times. Its antigen is currently unknown. Sequenced sample: PBMCs. This receptor was obtained from a human donor in good health (CMV status not recorded). Some clones in this sample may be carry-over from other donors' samples.

The CDR3 protein is CSASGTGLFEAFF. The DNA of the CDR3 is TGCAGTGCGAGCGGGACAGGGCTTTTTGAAGCTTTCTTT. V usage is TRBV20-1 and J usage is TRBJ1-1; TRBD1 matches 9 bases. CDR3 length equals 13 residues. From germline, CDR1 is DFQATT and CDR2 SNEGSKA (reference sequence). With V trimmed by 6 bases and J by 7 bases, 9 bases remained unmatched.